Following are 20 T cell receptor beta chains from one sample sequenced in a study of T-cell memory formation after mild COVID-19. TCRdb recomputed calls from the 5' RACE reads with MiXCR, one row per CDR3 protein. Of about 160,000 distinct CDR3 sequences listed, roughly 31% were seen once; the top ten hold more than 10%. Sequencing input: PBMCs or a T cell subset sorted from them (not recorded which). These receptors all stem from an adult woman who had mild COVID-19 (a few samples of this study predate the infection). Cell type and time point are not known.

V is TRBV7-3 and J is TRBJ2-7; 7 bases are shared with TRBD1. The CDR3 is 15 residues long. Germline-derived CDR1 and CDR2 are SGHTA and FQGTGA. With V trimmed by 0 bases and J by 5 bases, 7 bases remained unmatched. CDR3 DNA: TGTGCCAGCAGCTTAACCCCAGGGGACAGCCACGAGCAGTACTTC. Its translation is CASSLTPGDSHEQYF.

This clonotype was recorded a few times. V gene TRBV5-1 combines with J gene TRBJ2-1; D call uncertain. Trimming took off 4 bases at V and 10 bases at J, with 9 bases between the two ends. The CDR3 consists of 11 residues. Germline V gene lookup returns CDR1 SGHRS and CDR2 YFSETQ. CDR3 region: CASSRRLEQFF. Here the CDR3 DNA reads TGCGCCAGCAGCCGCAGGTTAGAGCAGTTCTTC.

The rearrangement uses TRBV7-2 and TRBJ2-5; TRBD2 aligns across 8 bases. J lost 2 bases, V lost 4 bases, and 6 bases had no gene match. CDR3 size: 15 residues. Germline CDR1 SGHTA, CDR2 FQGNSA. The CDR3 spells CASSSGLAGQETQYF. In DNA form, the CDR3 reads TGTGCCAGCAGCTCGGGCTTAGCGGGGCAAGAGACCCAGTACTTC.

The chain carries TRBV7-2 and TRBJ2-1, with 8 positions matching TRBD2. Trimming took 2 bases from V and 15 from J; bases not matched to a gene: 9. Germline V gives CDR1 SGHTA, CDR2 FQGNSA. CDR3 size: 13 residues. The CDR3 DNA reads as TGTGCCAGCAGCTTAAGCGGGAGCCAGCCATTGTTCTTC. Protein: CASSLSGSQPLFF.

The genes are TRBV12-3 or TRBV12-4 and TRBJ2-5, with a tentative D call TRBD1 (6 bases). The CDR3 has 13 residues. The V end was cut by 2 bases, the J end by 5 bases, with 9 bases between. The CDR3 here is CASSLTGHETQYF. The CDR3 DNA reads as TGTGCCAGCAGTTTAACAGGGCACGAGACCCAGTACTTC.

This chain links TRBV7-8 with TRBJ2-3; tentatively, D is TRBD1 (6 bases). V gave up 5 bases and J gave up 2 bases, with 14 bases separating them. The CDR3 totals 15 residues. Germline CDR1 is SGHVS and CDR2 is FQNEAQ. The CDR3 protein is CASSKGDTHTDTQYF. The CDR3 region has the DNA TGTGCCAGCAGCAAAGGGGACACACACACAGATACGCAGTATTTT.

This sequence joins TRBV6-5 and TRBJ2-5; TRBD2 is a possible D gene (5 bases). The CDR3 is 16 residues long. Germline values: CDR1 MNHEY, CDR2 SVGAGI. V lost 0 bases, J lost 2 bases, and 13 bases lay in between. CDR3 sequence: CASSYSETMAQETQYF. The DNA of the CDR3 is TGTGCCAGCAGTTACTCCGAGACTATGGCTCAAGAGACCCAGTACTTC.

The rearrangement uses TRBV7-6 and TRBJ2-2; 9 bases are a match to TRBD2. Germline V lookup: CDR1 SGHVS, CDR2 FNYEAQ. The CDR3 sequence is 16 residues long. The ends lost 3 bases at V and 0 bases at J; junction bases unmatched: 2. The CDR3 sequence: CASSFTSGSNTGELFF. The CDR3 DNA sequence: TGTGCCAGCAGCTTCACTAGCGGGTCGAACACCGGGGAGCTGTTTTTT.

This clonotype was seen only a few times. CDR3: CSARELQGRLFF. CDR3 bases: TGCAGTGCTAGGGAACTACAGGGCAGGCTGTTTTTT. This chain uses TRBV20-1 with TRBJ1-4; maybe TRBD1 (6 bases). Germline lookup yields CDR1 DFQATT and CDR2 SNEGSKA (reference sequence). The CDR3 has 12 residues. V lost 3 bases to trimming and J lost 14 bases, with 16 bases between them.

This clonotype showed up just a few times. V is TRBV9 and J is TRBJ2-1, with D maybe TRBD1 (7 bases). The CDR3 loop spans 18 amino acids. Germline values: CDR1 SGDLS, CDR2 YYNGEE. V was pared by 2 bases and J by 0 bases, with 18 bases between. The CDR3 DNA sequence: TGTGCCAGCAGCGTGGCCCCGGCAGGGGGGATCTCCTACAATGAGCAGTTCTTC. Encoded protein: CASSVAPAGGISYNEQFF.

The V and J genes are TRBV10-2 and TRBJ2-3; D gene uncertain. The V end was cut by 3 bases, the J end by 2 bases, with 12 bases between. This CDR3 comprises 15 residues. Germline CDR1 and CDR2: WSHSY and SAAADI. The CDR3 coding sequence is TGCGCCAGCAGTGAACGGTCTCGAGCCACAGATACGCAGTATTTT. Translated, it gives CASSERSRATDTQYF.

The chain joins TRBV20-1 to TRBJ1-1, with a tentative D call TRBD1 (5 bases). Between the trimmed V and J ends, which lost 1 base and 4 bases, there was a span of 13 bases. This CDR3 contains 14 residues. CDR1 is DFQATT, CDR2 SNEGSKA, per germline (reference sequence). CDR3 coding DNA: TGCAGTGCTAGAGTCGGGACCGGGGGCACTGAAGCTTTCTTT. It codes for CSARVGTGGTEAFF.

This clonotype was found a few times. The chain joins TRBV12-3 or TRBV12-4 to TRBJ1-2, with a possible D match to TRBD1 (5 bases). The CDR3 runs 13 residues. Between the trimmed V and J ends, which lost 7 bases and 1 base, there was a span of 10 bases. CDR3 sequence reads: CASTPGGNYGYTF. The CDR3 nucleotides read TGTGCCAGCACCCCCGGGGGTAACTATGGCTACACCTTC.

This sequence joins TRBV5-1 and TRBJ1-4, with unresolved D. V was trimmed by 0 bases and J by 5 bases, leaving 8 bases between them. Germline CDR1 SGHRS, CDR2 YFSETQ. The CDR3 totals 14 residues. CDR3 residues: CASSLEGKNEKLFF. CDR3 sequence (DNA): TGCGCCAGCAGCTTGGAGGGAAAGAATGAAAAACTGTTTTTT.

This clonotype was detected a few times. The chain uses TRBV6-4 and TRBJ1-1; TRBD1 matches 7 bases. This CDR3 has 13 amino acids. J was trimmed by 2 bases and V by 11 bases; bases with no gene match: 8. Germline CDR1 is MRHNA and CDR2 is SNTAGT. CDR3 amino acids: CAFQDRPNTEAFF. The CDR3 nucleotides are TGTGCCTTCCAGGACAGGCCAAACACTGAAGCTTTCTTT.

J is TRBJ2-7 and V is TRBV12-3 or TRBV12-4; 7 positions match TRBD2. The CDR3 totals 13 residues. V trimming: 6 bases; J trimming: 2 bases; junction bases outside the gene matches: 4. The CDR3 protein is CASRASGTYEQYF. CDR3 DNA: TGTGCCAGCAGGGCTAGCGGAACCTACGAGCAGTACTTC.

This clonotype was recorded a few times. The CDR3 loop reads CASSPGGEAKNIQYF. The DNA for the CDR3 is TGTGCCAGCTCACCGGGAGGCGAGGCCAAAAACATTCAGTACTTC. The chain recombines TRBV18 with TRBJ2-4, with TRBD2 as a possible D gene (6 bases). This CDR3 has 15 amino acids. Germline CDR1 is KGHSH and CDR2 is LQKENI. The V end lost 3 bases, the J end lost 1 base, and 10 bases lay between the germline ends.

This clonotype has a handful of counts. This chain links TRBV4-1 with TRBJ2-7; D call uncertain. The V end lost 1 base, the J end lost 2 bases, and 12 bases lay between the germline ends. The CDR3 consists of 15 residues. Germline lookup yields CDR1 MGHRA and CDR2 YSYEKL. The CDR3 nucleotides read TGCGCCAGCAGCCAAGGCGCGTCGCAAACCTACGAGCAGTACTTC. Its protein product is CASSQGASQTYEQYF.

The chain carries TRBV7-3 and TRBJ1-1, with TRBD1 as a possible D gene (6 bases). The germline gives CDR1 SGHTA, CDR2 FQGTGA. V lost 6 bases and J lost 1, with 15 bases in between. CDR3 size: 15 residues. The CDR3 sequence is CASSRRGPRNTEAFF. As DNA, the CDR3 is TGTGCCAGCAGTCGACGGGGGCCCCGGAACACTGAAGCTTTCTTT.

This clonotype was seen only a few times. This CDR3 reads CASSQLAGGRETQYF. The CDR3 DNA sequence: TGCGCCAGCAGCCAGCTAGCGGGAGGGCGTGAGACCCAGTACTTC. The J gene is TRBJ2-5, the V gene TRBV4-3, with TRBD2 matching over 12 bases. This CDR3 is built from 15 residues. The germline V gene encodes CDR1 LGHNA and CDR2 YSLEER. The trim removed 3 bases at V and 5 bases at J, leaving 4 bases unmatched.